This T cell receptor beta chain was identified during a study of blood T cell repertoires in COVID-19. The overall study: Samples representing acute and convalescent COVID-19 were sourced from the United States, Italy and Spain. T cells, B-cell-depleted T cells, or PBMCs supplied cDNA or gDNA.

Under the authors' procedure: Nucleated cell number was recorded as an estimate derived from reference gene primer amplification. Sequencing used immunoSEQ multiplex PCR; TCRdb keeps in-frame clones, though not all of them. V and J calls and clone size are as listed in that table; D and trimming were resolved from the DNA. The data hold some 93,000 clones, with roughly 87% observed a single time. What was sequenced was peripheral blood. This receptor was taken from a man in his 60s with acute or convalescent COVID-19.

The CDR3 DNA follows: TGTGCCAGCAGATCGAGCTCCTACAATGAGCAGTTCTTC. Translation: CASRSSSYNEQFF. The rearrangement joins TRBV7-2 to TRBJ2-1, with D uncertain. Germline values: CDR1 SGHTA, CDR2 FQGNSA. The V and J ends lost 6 bases and 0 bases respectively, with 6 bases between them. This CDR3 spans 13 amino acids.